This is a list of T cell receptor beta chains from one sample in a study of response to subunit inactivated influenza vaccine. MiXCR, run by TCRdb on the RT-PCR reads, gives a single entry per CDR3 protein. This table has some 570,000 distinct CDR3 sequences, 11% appearing once. These same records also appear under a second study, on T cells expressing NK-cell markers.

The sequencing here drew on PBMCs from blood, taken on the day of vaccination. These TCRs come from a man over 45 who received an inactivated influenza vaccine. Both conserved end residues are part of each CDR3. Fields, in order: J gene, D gene, clone size, V gene, CDR3 protein, CDR3 DNA. The D gene is left open where the match is weak. Expanded clones get a size class; other rows say once, few or many, or leave the size out.

j_gene: TRBJ2-1; d_gene: TRBD1; abundance: few; v_gene: TRBV5-6; CDR3aa: CASNQRGTGAGNEQFF; CDR3nt: TGTGCCAGCAACCAACGCGGGACAGGGGCTGGGAATGAGCAGTTCTTC
j_gene: TRBJ2-1; d_gene: .; abundance: .; v_gene: TRBV11-1; CDR3aa: CASSLALRGGDEQFF; CDR3nt: TGTGCCAGCAGCTTAGCACTGCGGGGAGGTGATGAGCAGTTCTTC
j_gene: TRBJ2-2; d_gene: .; abundance: .; v_gene: TRBV12-3/TRBV12-4; CDR3aa: CASWVAGANTGELFF; CDR3nt: TGTGCCAGCTGGGTGGCAGGGGCTAACACCGGGGAGCTGTTTTTT
j_gene: TRBJ2-2; d_gene: .; abundance: few; v_gene: TRBV2; CDR3aa: CASTWIDANTGELFF; CDR3nt: TGTGCCAGCACGTGGATAGATGCGAACACCGGGGAGCTGTTTTTT
j_gene: TRBJ2-1; d_gene: TRBD1; abundance: .; v_gene: TRBV5-1; CDR3aa: CASSPNPVGQGTNEQFF; CDR3nt: TGCGCCAGCAGCCCGAATCCCGTCGGACAGGGGACAAATGAGCAGTTCTTC
j_gene: TRBJ1-4; d_gene: TRBD1; abundance: few; v_gene: TRBV4-1; CDR3aa: CASSQGDGTGGEKLFF; CDR3nt: TGCGCCAGCAGCCAAGGGGACGGGACAGGGGGTGAAAAACTGTTTTTT
j_gene: TRBJ2-1; d_gene: .; abundance: few; v_gene: TRBV7-2; CDR3aa: CASSSQGRGDEQFF; CDR3nt: TGTGCCAGCAGCTCTCAGGGGAGGGGAGATGAGCAGTTCTTC
j_gene: TRBJ1-5; d_gene: TRBD1; abundance: .; v_gene: TRBV7-8; CDR3aa: CASSSTALTGGPFQPQHF; CDR3nt: TGTGCCAGCAGCTCAACAGCACTAACAGGGGGACCATTTCAGCCCCAGCATTTT
j_gene: TRBJ2-1; d_gene: TRBD2; abundance: .; v_gene: TRBV11-2; CDR3aa: CASRSRTSGTRLFGEQFF; CDR3nt: TGTGCCAGCAGGTCTAGGACTAGCGGGACCCGGCTTTTCGGTGAGCAGTTCTTC
j_gene: TRBJ1-6; d_gene: .; abundance: few; v_gene: TRBV6-1; CDR3aa: CASIMKEGNYNSPLHF; CDR3nt: TGTGCCAGCATCATGAAGGAGGGGAACTATAATTCACCCCTCCACTTT
j_gene: TRBJ1-5; d_gene: TRBD1; abundance: many; v_gene: TRBV12-3/TRBV12-4; CDR3aa: CASTLSTGFNQPQHF; CDR3nt: TGTGCCAGCACCCTATCGACAGGGTTCAATCAGCCCCAGCATTTT
j_gene: TRBJ2-3; d_gene: .; abundance: .; v_gene: TRBV20-1; CDR3aa: CSANRIGTDTQYF; CDR3nt: TGCAGTGCTAACCGTATCGGCACAGATACGCAGTATTTT
j_gene: TRBJ1-2; d_gene: TRBD1; abundance: few; v_gene: TRBV11-2; CDR3aa: CASSLSQGASYGYTF; CDR3nt: TGTGCCAGCAGCTTAAGCCAGGGGGCAAGCTATGGCTACACCTTC
j_gene: TRBJ2-1; d_gene: TRBD2; abundance: many; v_gene: TRBV20-1; CDR3aa: CSASDASGANEQFF; CDR3nt: TGCAGTGCTAGTGACGCTAGCGGGGCTAATGAGCAGTTCTTC
j_gene: TRBJ1-2; d_gene: TRBD1; abundance: few; v_gene: TRBV29-1; CDR3aa: CSVVGFRQGSTNYGYTF; CDR3nt: TGCAGCGTTGTTGGCTTCCGACAGGGTTCTACTAACTATGGCTACACCTTC
j_gene: TRBJ1-1; d_gene: .; abundance: many; v_gene: TRBV9; CDR3aa: CASSAGQYTEAFF; CDR3nt: TGTGCCAGCAGTGCCGGACAGTACACTGAAGCTTTCTTT
j_gene: TRBJ2-1; d_gene: TRBD2; abundance: .; v_gene: TRBV20-1; CDR3aa: CSARPSAGRYNEQFF; CDR3nt: TGCAGTGCTAGGCCGTCAGCGGGGAGATACAATGAGCAGTTCTTC
j_gene: TRBJ1-2; d_gene: .; abundance: many; v_gene: TRBV4-3; CDR3aa: CASSQDRTVHYGYTF; CDR3nt: TGCGCCAGCAGCCAAGATCGTACAGTGCACTATGGCTACACCTTC